This record looks at one T cell receptor beta chain sequence and its context. Its antigen is not known. Profiling relied on immunoSEQ multiplex PCR, and the TCRdb table lists in-frame clones only, not all of them. The data contain roughly 80,000 clones, approximately 93% of them singletons. V shed 7 bases and J 3 bases; nucleotides not matched to a gene: 7. There are 14 residues in the CDR3. Looked up from germline, CDR1 is LNHDA and CDR2 is SQIVND (reference sequence). These data come from a study of OX40 agonist ivuxolimab in advanced cancers. Findings of the study overall: Also showing low normalized T-cell clonal expansion were some of the nonresponders. Blood T cells, both CD4+ and CD8+, expanded clonally by week 6 at 0.1 to 3.0 mg/kg.

Autoimmune disease history or systemic immunosuppression was exclusionary. This sequence joins TRBV19 and TRBJ2-7; 9 nucleotides agree with TRBD1. The sequencing used CD4+ or CD8+ T cells sorted from blood, collected in a trial of the OX40 agonist ivuxolimab. This clonotype was obtained from an adult with an advanced solid tumor such as melanoma, head and neck, liver or kidney cancer. The CDR3 bases are TGTGCCAGTACCTCGGGGACAGGGCTCTACGAGCAGTACTTC. It translates to CASTSGTGLYEQYF.